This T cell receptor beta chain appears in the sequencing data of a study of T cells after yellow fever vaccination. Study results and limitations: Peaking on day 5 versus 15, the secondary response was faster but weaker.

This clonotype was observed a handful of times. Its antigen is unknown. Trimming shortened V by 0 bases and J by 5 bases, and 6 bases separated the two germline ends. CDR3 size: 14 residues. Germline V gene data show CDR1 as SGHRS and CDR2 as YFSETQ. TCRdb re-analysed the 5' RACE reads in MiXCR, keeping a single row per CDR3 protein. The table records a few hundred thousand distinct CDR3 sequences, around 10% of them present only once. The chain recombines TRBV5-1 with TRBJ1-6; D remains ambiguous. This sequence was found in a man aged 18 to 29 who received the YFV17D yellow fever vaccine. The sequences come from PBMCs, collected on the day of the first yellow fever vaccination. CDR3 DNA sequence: TGCGCCAGCAGCTTGGCTGGGCATAATTCACCCCTCCACTTT. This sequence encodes CASSLAGHNSPLHF.